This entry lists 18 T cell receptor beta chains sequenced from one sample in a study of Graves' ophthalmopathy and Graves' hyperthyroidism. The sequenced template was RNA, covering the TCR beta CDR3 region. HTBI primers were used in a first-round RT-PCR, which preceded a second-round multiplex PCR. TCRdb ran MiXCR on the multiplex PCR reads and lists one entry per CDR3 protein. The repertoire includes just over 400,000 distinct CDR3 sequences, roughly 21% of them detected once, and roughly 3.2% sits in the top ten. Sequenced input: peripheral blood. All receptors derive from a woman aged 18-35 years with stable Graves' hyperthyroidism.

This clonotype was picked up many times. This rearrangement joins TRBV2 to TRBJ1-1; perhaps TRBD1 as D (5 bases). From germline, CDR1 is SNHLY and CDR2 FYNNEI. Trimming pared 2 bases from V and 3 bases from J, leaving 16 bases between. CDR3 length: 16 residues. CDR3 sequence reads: CASSEPANWGDTEAFF. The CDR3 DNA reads TGTGCCAGCAGTGAACCAGCCAACTGGGGGGACACTGAAGCTTTCTTT.

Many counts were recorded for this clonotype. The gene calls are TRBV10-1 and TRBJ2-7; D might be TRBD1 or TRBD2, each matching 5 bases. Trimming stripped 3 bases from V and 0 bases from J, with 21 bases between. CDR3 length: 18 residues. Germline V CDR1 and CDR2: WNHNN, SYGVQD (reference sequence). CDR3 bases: TGCGCCAGCAGTGATCAGTTCTACGGGACCAAGAGCTCCTACGAGCAGTACTTC. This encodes CASSDQFYGTKSSYEQYF.

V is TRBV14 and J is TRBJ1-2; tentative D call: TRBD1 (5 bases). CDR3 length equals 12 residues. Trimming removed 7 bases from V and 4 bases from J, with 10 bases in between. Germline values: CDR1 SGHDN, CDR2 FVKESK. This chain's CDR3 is CASIPGSYGYTF. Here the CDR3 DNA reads TGTGCCAGCATCCCAGGGTCCTATGGCTACACCTTC.

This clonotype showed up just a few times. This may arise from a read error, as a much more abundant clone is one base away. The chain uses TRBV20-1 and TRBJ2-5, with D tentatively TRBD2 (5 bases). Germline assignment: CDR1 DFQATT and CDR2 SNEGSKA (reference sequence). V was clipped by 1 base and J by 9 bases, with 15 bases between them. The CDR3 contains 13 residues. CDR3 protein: CSARGAGPEAQYF. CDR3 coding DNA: TGCAGTGCTAGAGGAGCCGGGCCGGAGGCCCAGTACTTC.

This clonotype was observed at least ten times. The CDR3 sequence is CASSPWTGGEQYF. The CDR3 DNA is TGTGCCAGCAGCCCATGGACAGGGGGGGAGCAGTACTTC. The genes are TRBV7-2 and TRBJ2-7; 10 nucleotides align to TRBD1. The CDR3 is 13 amino acids. The V segment lost 5 bases and the J segment 7 bases; nucleotides outside the gene matches: 5. Germline loops: CDR1 SGHTA, CDR2 FQGNSA.

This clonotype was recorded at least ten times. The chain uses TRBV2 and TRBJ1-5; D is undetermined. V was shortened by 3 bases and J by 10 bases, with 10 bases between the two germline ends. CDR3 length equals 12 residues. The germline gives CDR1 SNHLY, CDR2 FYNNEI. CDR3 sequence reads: CASSESGRPQHF. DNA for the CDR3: TGTGCCAGCAGTGAGTCCGGGCGTCCCCAGCATTTT.

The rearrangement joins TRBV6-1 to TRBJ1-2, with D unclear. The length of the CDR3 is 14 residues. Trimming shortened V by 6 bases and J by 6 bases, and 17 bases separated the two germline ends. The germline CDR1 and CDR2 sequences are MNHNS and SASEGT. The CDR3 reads CASRALSIMNGYTF. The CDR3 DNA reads TGTGCCAGCAGGGCCTTATCCATTATGAATGGCTACACCTTC.

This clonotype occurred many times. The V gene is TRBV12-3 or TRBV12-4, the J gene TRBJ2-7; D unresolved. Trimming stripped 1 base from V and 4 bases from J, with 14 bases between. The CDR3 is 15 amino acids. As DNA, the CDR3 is TGTGCCAGCAGTTTAGTATACCGCCCCCATTACGAGCAGTACTTC. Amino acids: CASSLVYRPHYEQYF.

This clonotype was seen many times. The DNA for the CDR3 is TGTGCCAGCAGTTCAGGGGAGACTAAAAACTTCTACGAGCAGTACTTC. Residues: CASSSGETKNFYEQYF. V and J are TRBV6-2 or TRBV6-3 and TRBJ2-7; tentatively, D is TRBD1 (6 bases). Between the trimmed V and J ends, which lost 4 bases and 3 bases, there was a span of 19 bases. This CDR3 contains 16 residues. Germline CDR1 MNHEY, CDR2 SVGEGT.

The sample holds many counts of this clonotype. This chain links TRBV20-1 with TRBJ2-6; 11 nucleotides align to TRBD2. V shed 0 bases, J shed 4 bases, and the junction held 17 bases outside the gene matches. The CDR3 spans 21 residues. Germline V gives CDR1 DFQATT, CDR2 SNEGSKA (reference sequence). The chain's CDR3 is CSARDIWTLAGEGLGANVLTF. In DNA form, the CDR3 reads TGCAGTGCTAGAGATATTTGGACACTAGCGGGAGAAGGGTTAGGGGCCAACGTCCTGACTTTC.

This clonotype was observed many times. The CDR3, as DNA: TGTGCCTGGGCCAAGACAGGGTATGGCTATGGCTACACCTTC. Amino acids: CAWAKTGYGYGYTF. This sequence joins TRBV30 and TRBJ1-2; 7 nucleotides match TRBD1. Germline V lookup: CDR1 GTSNPN, CDR2 SVGIG (reference sequence). The CDR3 is made up of 14 amino acids. With V trimmed by 5 bases and J by 4 bases, 10 bases remained unmatched.

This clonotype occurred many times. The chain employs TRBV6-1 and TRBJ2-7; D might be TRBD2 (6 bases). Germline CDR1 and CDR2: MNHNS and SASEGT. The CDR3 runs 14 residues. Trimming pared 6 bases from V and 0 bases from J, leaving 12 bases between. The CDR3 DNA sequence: TGTGCCAGCAGACTCCTCGGGAGCTCCTACGAGCAGTACTTC. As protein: CASRLLGSSYEQYF.

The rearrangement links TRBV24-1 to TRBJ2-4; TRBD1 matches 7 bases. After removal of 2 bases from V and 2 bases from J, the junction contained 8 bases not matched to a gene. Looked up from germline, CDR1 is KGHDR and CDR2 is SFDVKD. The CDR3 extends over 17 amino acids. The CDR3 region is CATSDSSPTGSKNIQYF. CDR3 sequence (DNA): TGTGCCACCAGTGATTCTTCCCCGACAGGGTCCAAAAACATTCAGTACTTC.

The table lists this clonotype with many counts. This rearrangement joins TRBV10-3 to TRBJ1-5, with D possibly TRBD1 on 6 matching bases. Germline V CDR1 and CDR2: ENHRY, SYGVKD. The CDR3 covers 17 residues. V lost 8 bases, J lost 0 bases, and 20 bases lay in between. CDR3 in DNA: TGTGCCATCCCCGGGGGGGCAGGGGAGGTTAGCAATCAGCCCCAGCATTTT. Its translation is CAIPGGAGEVSNQPQHF.

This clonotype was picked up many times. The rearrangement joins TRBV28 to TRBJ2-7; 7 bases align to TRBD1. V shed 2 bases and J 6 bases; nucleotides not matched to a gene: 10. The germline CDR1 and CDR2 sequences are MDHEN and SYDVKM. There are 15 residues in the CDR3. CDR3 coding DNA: TGTGCCAGCAGTTTAGCGTCGACAGGGAATGGCGAGCAGTACTTC. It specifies CASSLASTGNGEQYF.

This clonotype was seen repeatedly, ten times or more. CDR3 amino acids: CASSPLADQETQYF. The CDR3 bases are TGTGCCAGCTCACCACTAGCGGACCAAGAGACCCAGTACTTC. This chain connects TRBV2 to TRBJ2-5; 8 nucleotides match TRBD2. There are 14 residues in the CDR3. Unmatched junction bases numbered 5, after V lost 8 bases and J lost 0 bases. Per germline, CDR1 SNHLY and CDR2 FYNNEI. The whole variable domain, remainder taken from reference TRBV2 and TRBJ2-5, is EPEVTQTPSHQVTQMGQEVILRCVPISNHLYFYWYRQILGQKVEFLVSFYNNEISEKSEIFDDQFSVERPDGSNFTLKIRSTKLEDSAMYFCASSPLADQETQYFGPGTRLLVL.

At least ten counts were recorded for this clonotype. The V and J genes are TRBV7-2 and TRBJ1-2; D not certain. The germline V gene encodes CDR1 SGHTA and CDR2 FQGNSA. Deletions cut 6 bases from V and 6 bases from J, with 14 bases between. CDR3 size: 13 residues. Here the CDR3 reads CASRDSGTHGYTF. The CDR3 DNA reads TGTGCCAGCAGAGATTCGGGAACCCATGGCTACACCTTC.

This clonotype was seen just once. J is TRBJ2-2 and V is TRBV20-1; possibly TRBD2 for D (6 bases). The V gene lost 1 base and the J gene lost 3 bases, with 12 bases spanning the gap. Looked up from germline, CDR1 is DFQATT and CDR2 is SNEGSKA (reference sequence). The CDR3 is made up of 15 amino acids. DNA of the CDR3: TGCAGTGCTAGAGGTCCCGGGAGAGACACCGGGGAGCTGTTTTTT. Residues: CSARGPGRDTGELFF.